This entry lists 14 T cell receptor beta chains sequenced from one sample in a study of T cells in tumors after PD-1 blockade. Profiled with immunoSEQ multiplex PCR; TCRdb holds only in-frame clones, not every one. This repertoire shows roughly 5,400 clones, around 83% found once; its top ten account for roughly 48%. The sequenced sample was PBMCs, obtained after anti-PD-1 therapy. These receptor sequences come from a human donor with advanced basal cell or squamous cell carcinoma (not recorded which).

The genes are TRBV7-6 and TRBJ1-3; the D gene is possibly TRBD1 (6 bases). The V end was cut by 5 bases, the J end by 0 bases, with 14 bases between. This CDR3 has 16 residues. CDR1 and CDR2 (germline): SGHVS, FNYEAQ. The CDR3 nucleotides read TGTGCCAGCAGCCTTGGGACAAAGAGCTCTGGAAACACCATATATTTT. Protein sequence: CASSLGTKSSGNTIYF.

The gene calls are TRBV18 and TRBJ2-2; a weak D match, TRBD1 (5 bases). Germline CDR1 and CDR2: KGHSH and LQKENI. The CDR3 length is 16 residues. Between the trimmed V and J ends, which lost 3 bases and 4 bases, there was a span of 15 bases. CDR3 region: CASSPSVRAATGELFF. The CDR3, as DNA: TGTGCCAGCTCACCCTCCGTCAGGGCGGCCACCGGGGAGCTGTTTTTT.

The chain recombines TRBV23-1 with TRBJ2-2; D is unclear. TRBV23-1 is recorded as an ORF, its role being uncertain. Trimming removed 8 bases at V and 2 bases at J, with 21 bases between. The CDR3 covers 17 residues. The CDR3 loop is CASGPWITGVNTGELFF. The DNA of the CDR3 is TGCGCCAGCGGGCCATGGATTACGGGTGTAAACACCGGGGAGCTGTTTTTT.

This chain joins TRBV30 and TRBJ1-2; D is ambiguous. Germline V CDR1 and CDR2: GTSNPN, SVGIG (reference sequence). This CDR3 has 15 residues. Trimming took 0 bases from V and 5 from J, leaving 16 bases between them. CDR3 sequence: CAWSVKPLTFYGYTF. For the CDR3, the DNA is TGTGCCTGGAGTGTTAAACCCCTAACTTTTTATGGCTACACCTTC.

The V and J genes are TRBV4-3 and TRBJ1-3, with D perhaps TRBD1 (5 bases). V lost 6 bases and J 0 bases, leaving 12 bases between the germline ends. The CDR3 runs to 15 residues. Germline loops: CDR1 LGHNA, CDR2 YSLEER. CDR3 sequence reads: CASSLGGSSGNTIYF. CDR3 DNA sequence: TGCGCCAGCAGTCTCGGGGGAAGCTCTGGAAACACCATATATTTT.

V usage is TRBV4-3 and J usage is TRBJ2-5, with TRBD2 identical over 8 bases. The length of the CDR3 is 16 residues. The V segment lost 4 bases and the J segment 2 bases; nucleotides outside the gene matches: 9. Germline CDR1 reads LGHNA; CDR2 reads YSLEER. The CDR3 loop reads CASSLGSGVYQETQYF. The CDR3 coding sequence is TGCGCCAGCAGCCTAGGTAGCGGGGTATATCAAGAGACCCAGTACTTC.

The rearrangement joins TRBV15 to TRBJ1-1; D is unresolved. Germline loops: CDR1 LNHNV, CDR2 YYDKDF (reference sequence). The CDR3 length is 15 residues. V gave up 0 bases and J gave up 1 base, with 9 bases separating them. In nucleotides, the CDR3 is TGTGCCACCAGCAGAGACCGGGTTACGAACACTGAAGCTTTCTTT. This codes for CATSRDRVTNTEAFF.

Judged by abundance, this clone is medium-sized. This rearrangement joins TRBV19 to TRBJ2-6; D gene ambiguous. CDR3 length: 15 amino acids. The ends were cut back, 7 bases at V and 0 bases at J, with 10 bases in the middle. Germline V CDR1 and CDR2: LNHDA, SQIVND (reference sequence). Here the CDR3 reads CASTITASGANVLTF. CDR3 sequence (DNA): TGTGCCAGTACGATTACAGCCTCTGGGGCCAACGTCCTGACTTTC.

V and J are TRBV25-1 and TRBJ2-3; tentatively, D is TRBD1 (6 bases). V shed 1 base and J shed 1 base, with 9 bases lying between them. The CDR3 contains 15 residues. Germline-derived CDR1 and CDR2 are MGHDK and SYGVNS. In DNA, the CDR3 is TGTGCCAGCAGTGAATTGGCAGGGGGCACAGATACGCAGTATTTT. This codes for CASSELAGGTDTQYF.

This clone was seen just once. A read error may produce the germline difference seen at one junction end. V usage is TRBV3-1 (or the pseudogene TRBV3-2) and J usage is TRBJ2-7; tentative D call: TRBD2 (6 bases). In germline, CDR1 is LGHDT, CDR2 YNNKEL (reference sequence). This CDR3 has 14 residues. In DNA, the CDR3 is TGTGCCAGCAGCAAAGAGGTAGGGAGGTACGAGCAGTACTTC. It is translated as CASSKEVGRYEQYF.

This clone was observed a few times. The chain is built from TRBV2 and TRBJ2-5; 7 nucleotides align to TRBD1. CDR3 length: 13 amino acids. Germline V CDR1 and CDR2: SNHLY, FYNNEI. Unmatched junction bases numbered 4, after V lost 5 bases and J lost 4 bases. CDR3 nucleotides: TGTGCCAGCAGTCACAGGGGATCAGAGACCCAGTACTTC. Translating gives CASSHRGSETQYF.

The table lists this clone with a count of one. This sequence joins TRBV6-5 and TRBJ1-5; TRBD1 might be the D (5 bases). The CDR3 sequence is 15 residues long. The germline V gene has CDR1 MNHEY and CDR2 SVGAGI. The V and J ends lost 5 bases and 0 bases respectively, with 11 bases between them. CDR3 coding DNA: TGTGCCAGCAGTCCGACAGTGAGTAGCAATCAGCCCCAGCATTTT. Translation gives CASSPTVSSNQPQHF.

The chain joins TRBV6-6 to TRBJ1-2; 8 bases line up with TRBD1. The ends lost 5 bases at V and 11 bases at J; junction bases unmatched: 7. The CDR3 has 12 amino acids. Per germline, CDR1 MNHNY and CDR2 SVGAGI (reference sequence). The CDR3 sequence: CASSPGQGEYTF. The CDR3 nucleotides read TGTGCCAGCAGTCCCGGACAGGGTGAATACACCTTC.

The rearrangement joins TRBV4-1 to TRBJ1-2, with 8 nucleotides matching TRBD1. Trimming removed 4 bases from V and 0 bases from J; junction bases left unmatched: 4. From germline, CDR1 is MGHRA and CDR2 YSYEKL. The CDR3 consists of 15 residues. The CDR3 DNA reads TGCGCCAGCAGCCCGGACAGGGAAGCTAACTATGGCTACACCTTC. Its protein is CASSPDREANYGYTF.